The rows below give T cell receptor beta chains drawn from one sample of a study of PD-L1 blockade in urothelial cancer. Data came from immunoSEQ multiplex PCR; TCRdb stores just in-frame clones and leaves some out. The top ten clones hold 7.5% to 10% of a sample with under 90,000 clones, roughly 90% of them seen once. The starting material was PBMCs, obtained around atezolizumab (anti-PD-L1) treatment. The origin of the receptors is a man in his 60s with urothelial cancer. Each CDR3 is given with its conserved first and last residue. Each record gives: J gene, D gene, V gene, clone size, CDR3 DNA, CDR3 protein. A D gene is named only where the DNA matches it firmly. The size of a clone is reported for some rows only, either as once, few or many, or as a class for expanded clones.

j_gene: TRBJ2-7; d_gene: .; v_gene: TRBV11-2; abundance: .; CDR3nt: TGTGCCAGCAGCTTAGCGGGAGCTTACGAGCAGTACTTC; CDR3aa: CASSLAGAYEQYF
j_gene: TRBJ1-5; d_gene: TRBD1; v_gene: TRBV6-5; abundance: .; CDR3nt: TGTGCCAGCAGCTATGACAGGGCTCAACAGCCCCAGCATTTT; CDR3aa: CASSYDRAQQPQHF
j_gene: TRBJ1-2; d_gene: .; v_gene: TRBV10-3; abundance: .; CDR3nt: TGTGCCATCAGTGACCTTTATAACAGACAGAACTATGGCTACACCTTC; CDR3aa: CAISDLYNRQNYGYTF
j_gene: TRBJ1-1; d_gene: TRBD1; v_gene: TRBV27; abundance: .; CDR3nt: TGTGCCAGCAGTTCTGCCGGGACAGGGGGTTGGACTGAAGCTTTCTTT; CDR3aa: CASSSAGTGGWTEAFF
j_gene: TRBJ1-1; d_gene: TRBD1; v_gene: TRBV28; abundance: few; CDR3nt: TGTGCCAGCAGTCCGCCGGGACAGGGGAACACTGAAGCTTTCTTT; CDR3aa: CASSPPGQGNTEAFF
j_gene: TRBJ2-3; d_gene: TRBD1; v_gene: TRBV29-1; abundance: once; CDR3nt: TGCAGCGTCGGGACAGGGGGTAACACAGATACGCAGTATTTT; CDR3aa: CSVGTGGNTDTQYF
j_gene: TRBJ2-7; d_gene: TRBD1; v_gene: TRBV18; abundance: .; CDR3nt: TGTGCCAGCTCGCCACAGGGGGCCTACGAGCAGTACTTC; CDR3aa: CASSPQGAYEQYF
j_gene: TRBJ2-3; d_gene: .; v_gene: TRBV5-4; abundance: once; CDR3nt: TGTGCCAGCAGATTTCACGGGGGCACAGATACGCAGTATTTT; CDR3aa: CASRFHGGTDTQYF
j_gene: TRBJ1-6; d_gene: TRBD1; v_gene: TRBV5-6; abundance: .; CDR3nt: TGTGCCAGCAGCTGGAGACAGGGGCGTTCACCCCTCCACTTT; CDR3aa: CASSWRQGRSPLHF
j_gene: TRBJ2-1; d_gene: .; v_gene: TRBV12-5; abundance: .; CDR3nt: TGTGCTAGTGGTTTGGCCCCGGCGCAGGGGTATAACAATGAGCAGTTCTTC; CDR3aa: CASGLAPAQGYNNEQFF
j_gene: TRBJ2-7; d_gene: .; v_gene: TRBV5-1; abundance: .; CDR3nt: TGCGCCAGCAGCGATCAGGGGTGGGAGCAGTACTTC; CDR3aa: CASSDQGWEQYF
j_gene: TRBJ2-7; d_gene: TRBD2; v_gene: TRBV11-2; abundance: .; CDR3nt: TGTGCCAGCAGCTTAGTTAGCGGGTTCCAAATCTACGAGCAGTACTTC; CDR3aa: CASSLVSGFQIYEQYF
j_gene: TRBJ1-5; d_gene: .; v_gene: TRBV2; abundance: .; CDR3nt: TGTGCCAGCAGTGACGCGTCTCGCCTTCAGCCCCAGCATTTT; CDR3aa: CASSDASRLQPQHF
j_gene: TRBJ1-5; d_gene: .; v_gene: TRBV30; abundance: .; CDR3nt: TGTGCCTGGAGTCAACAGGGAAATCAGCCCCAGCATTTT; CDR3aa: CAWSQQGNQPQHF
j_gene: TRBJ1-1; d_gene: TRBD1; v_gene: TRBV11-1; abundance: few; CDR3nt: TGTGCCAGCAGCTGGACAGGGTTTTTTCCTGAAGCTTTCTTT; CDR3aa: CASSWTGFFPEAFF
j_gene: TRBJ1-2; d_gene: .; v_gene: TRBV6-5; abundance: .; CDR3nt: TGTGCCACCCGGGACAATCTCTATGGCTACACCTTC; CDR3aa: CATRDNLYGYTF
j_gene: TRBJ2-7; d_gene: TRBD2; v_gene: TRBV28; abundance: .; CDR3nt: TGTGCCAGCAGTCGAAGCGGGAGGGGCTACGAGCAGTACTTC; CDR3aa: CASSRSGRGYEQYF
j_gene: TRBJ2-3; d_gene: .; v_gene: TRBV9; abundance: .; CDR3nt: TGTGCCAGCAGCCCGGAGGGCCGGGAAGATACGCAGTATTTT; CDR3aa: CASSPEGREDTQYF
j_gene: TRBJ1-6; d_gene: TRBD1; v_gene: TRBV30; abundance: .; CDR3nt: TGTGCCTGGAGTGTACTAGACAGGGGCTCACCCCTCCACTTT; CDR3aa: CAWSVLDRGSPLHF
j_gene: TRBJ2-2; d_gene: TRBD1; v_gene: TRBV7-8; abundance: .; CDR3nt: TGTGCCAGCAGCTTAGGTCAGGGGGCGAACACCGGGGAGCTGTTTTTT; CDR3aa: CASSLGQGANTGELFF
j_gene: TRBJ2-1; d_gene: TRBD1; v_gene: TRBV19; abundance: .; CDR3nt: TGTGCCAGTAGTGCCGGGACAGGGGGCCGGGAGCAGTTCTTC; CDR3aa: CASSAGTGGREQFF
j_gene: TRBJ1-2; d_gene: .; v_gene: TRBV27; abundance: .; CDR3nt: TGTGCCAGCAGGCGCCCGCAGGGTGGGCCAAACTATGGCTACACCTTC; CDR3aa: CASRRPQGGPNYGYTF
j_gene: TRBJ2-7; d_gene: TRBD2; v_gene: TRBV18; abundance: .; CDR3nt: TGTGCCAGCTCACCGGGACTAGCTTACGAGCAGTACTTC; CDR3aa: CASSPGLAYEQYF
j_gene: TRBJ2-7; d_gene: .; v_gene: TRBV6-5; abundance: .; CDR3nt: TGTGCCAGCAGGGCCAGAGGCTACGAGCAGTACTTC; CDR3aa: CASRARGYEQYF
j_gene: TRBJ1-5; d_gene: TRBD1; v_gene: TRBV2; abundance: .; CDR3nt: TGTGCCACCGGGACAGGGGGGAGGCAGCCCCAGCATTTT; CDR3aa: CATGTGGRQPQHF
j_gene: TRBJ2-5; d_gene: TRBD2; v_gene: TRBV6-1; abundance: .; CDR3nt: TGTGCCAGCAGGGGGGGACTAGCGTCTGGAGAGACCCAGTACTTC; CDR3aa: CASRGGLASGETQYF
j_gene: TRBJ2-1; d_gene: TRBD1; v_gene: TRBV9; abundance: .; CDR3nt: TGTGCCAGCAGCGTTACTTTGGGACAGGGTTTGAATGAGCAGTTCTTC; CDR3aa: CASSVTLGQGLNEQFF
j_gene: TRBJ2-5; d_gene: TRBD2; v_gene: TRBV5-4; abundance: .; CDR3nt: TGTGCCAGCAGCTTTCTAGCGGAGCCCCCCCAAGAGACCCAGTACTTC; CDR3aa: CASSFLAEPPQETQYF
j_gene: TRBJ2-3; d_gene: TRBD1; v_gene: TRBV29-1; abundance: .; CDR3nt: TGCAGCGTTGAAGATATGGGCCAGGGGGATAGCCTACACACAGATACGCAGTATTTT; CDR3aa: CSVEDMGQGDSLHTDTQYF
j_gene: TRBJ1-1; d_gene: .; v_gene: TRBV7-9; abundance: .; CDR3nt: TGTGCCAGCAGCCCGCAAGGCGGGGAAGCTTTCTTT; CDR3aa: CASSPQGGEAFF